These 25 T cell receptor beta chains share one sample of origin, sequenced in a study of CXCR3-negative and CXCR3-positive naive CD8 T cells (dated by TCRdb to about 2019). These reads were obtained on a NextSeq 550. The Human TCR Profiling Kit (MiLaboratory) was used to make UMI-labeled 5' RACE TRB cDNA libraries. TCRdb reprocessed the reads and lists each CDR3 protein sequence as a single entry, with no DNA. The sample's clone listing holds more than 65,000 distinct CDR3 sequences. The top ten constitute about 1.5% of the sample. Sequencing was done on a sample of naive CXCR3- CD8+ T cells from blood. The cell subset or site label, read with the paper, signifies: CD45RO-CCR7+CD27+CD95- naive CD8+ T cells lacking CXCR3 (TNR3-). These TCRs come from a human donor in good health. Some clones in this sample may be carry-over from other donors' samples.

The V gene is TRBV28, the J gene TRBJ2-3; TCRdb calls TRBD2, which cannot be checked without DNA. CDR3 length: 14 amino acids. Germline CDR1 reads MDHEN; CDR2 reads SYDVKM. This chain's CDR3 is CASRAVSQADTQYF.

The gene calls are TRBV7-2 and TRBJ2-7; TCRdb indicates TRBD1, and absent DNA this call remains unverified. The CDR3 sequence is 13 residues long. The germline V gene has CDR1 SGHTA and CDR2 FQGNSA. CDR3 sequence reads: CASSLWTGYEQYF. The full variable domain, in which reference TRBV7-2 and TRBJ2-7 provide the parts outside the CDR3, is GAGVSQSPSNKVTEKGKDVELRCDPISGHTALYWYRQSLGQGLEFLIYFQGNSAPDKSGLPSDRFSAERTGGSVSTLTIQRTQQEDSAVYLCASSLWTGYEQYFGPGTRLTVT.

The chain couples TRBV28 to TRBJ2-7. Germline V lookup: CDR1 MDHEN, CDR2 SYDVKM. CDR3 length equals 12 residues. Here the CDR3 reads CASSFQTYEQYF. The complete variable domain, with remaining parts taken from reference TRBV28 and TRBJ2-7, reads DVKVTQSSRYLVKRTGEKVFLECVQDMDHENMFWYRQDPGLGLRLIYFSYDVKMKEKGDIPEGYSVSREKKERFSLILESASTNQTSMYLCASSFQTYEQYFGPGTRLTVT.

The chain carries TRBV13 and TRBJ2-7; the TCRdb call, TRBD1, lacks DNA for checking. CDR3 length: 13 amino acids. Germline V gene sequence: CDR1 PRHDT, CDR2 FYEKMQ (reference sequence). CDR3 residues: CASRTGPSYEQYF.

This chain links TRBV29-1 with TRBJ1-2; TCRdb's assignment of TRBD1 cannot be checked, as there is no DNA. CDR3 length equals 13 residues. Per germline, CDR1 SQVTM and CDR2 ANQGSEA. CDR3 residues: CSVTDRTEYGYTF.

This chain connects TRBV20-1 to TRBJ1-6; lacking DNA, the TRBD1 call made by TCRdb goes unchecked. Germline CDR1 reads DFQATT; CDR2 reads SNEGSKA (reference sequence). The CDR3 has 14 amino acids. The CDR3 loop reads CSAGGKAYNSPLHF.

CDR3 in amino acids: CASSKMSGGPYNEQFF. The chain is built from TRBV6-2 or TRBV6-3 and TRBJ2-1; the D call of TRBD2 rests on TCRdb alone, since no DNA is present to check it. CDR1 is MNHEY, CDR2 SVGEGT, per germline. This CDR3 is built from 16 residues.

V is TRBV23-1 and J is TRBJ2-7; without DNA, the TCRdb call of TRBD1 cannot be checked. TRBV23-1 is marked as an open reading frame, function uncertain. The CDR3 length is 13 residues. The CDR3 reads CARPGQQPYEQYF.

The CDR3 loop reads CASSLALAGGPGYEQYF. The chain couples TRBV27 to TRBJ2-7; without DNA, the TCRdb call of TRBD2 cannot be checked. CDR1 and CDR2 from the germline V gene are MNHEY and SMNVEV (reference sequence). This CDR3 is 17 amino acids long.

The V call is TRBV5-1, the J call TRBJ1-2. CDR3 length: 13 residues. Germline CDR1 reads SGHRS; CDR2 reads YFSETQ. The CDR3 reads CASSLGAPAGYTF.

The CDR3 protein is CASSPGLDYEQYF. J is TRBJ2-7 and V is TRBV28; TCRdb reports TRBD2, a call that lacks DNA to check it against. Germline V gives CDR1 MDHEN, CDR2 SYDVKM. The CDR3 extends over 13 amino acids.

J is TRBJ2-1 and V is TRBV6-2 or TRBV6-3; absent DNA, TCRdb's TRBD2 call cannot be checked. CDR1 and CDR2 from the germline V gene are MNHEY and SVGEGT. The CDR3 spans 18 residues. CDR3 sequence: CASTYLKREPLSYNEQFF.

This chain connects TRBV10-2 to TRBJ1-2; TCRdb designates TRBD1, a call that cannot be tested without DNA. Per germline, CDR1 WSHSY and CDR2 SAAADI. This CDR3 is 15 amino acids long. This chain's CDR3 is CASKRGQGNVYGYTF.

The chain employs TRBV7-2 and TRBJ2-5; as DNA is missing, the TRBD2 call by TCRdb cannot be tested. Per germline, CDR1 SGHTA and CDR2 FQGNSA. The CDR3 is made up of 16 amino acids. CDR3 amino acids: CASSVGLAGGYETQYF.

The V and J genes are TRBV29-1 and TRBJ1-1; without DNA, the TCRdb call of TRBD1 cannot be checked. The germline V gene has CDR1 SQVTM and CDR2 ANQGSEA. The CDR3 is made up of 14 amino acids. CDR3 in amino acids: CSVGPTEWLTEAFF.

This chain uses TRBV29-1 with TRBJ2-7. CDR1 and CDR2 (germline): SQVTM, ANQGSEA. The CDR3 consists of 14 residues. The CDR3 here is CSVEGGGSVYEQYF.

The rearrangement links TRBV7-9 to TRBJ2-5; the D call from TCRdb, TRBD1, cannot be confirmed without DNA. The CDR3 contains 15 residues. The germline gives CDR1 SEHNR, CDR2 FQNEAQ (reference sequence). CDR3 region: CASRTTGGFEETQYF.

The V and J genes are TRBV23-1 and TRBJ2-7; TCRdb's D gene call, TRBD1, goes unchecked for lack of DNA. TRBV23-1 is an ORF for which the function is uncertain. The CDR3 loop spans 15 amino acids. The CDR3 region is CASSPAGTEDYEQYF.

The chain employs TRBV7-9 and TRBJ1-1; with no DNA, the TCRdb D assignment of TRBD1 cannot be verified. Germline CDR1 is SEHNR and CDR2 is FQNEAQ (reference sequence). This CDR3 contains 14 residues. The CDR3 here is CASSLLDRGGEAFF.

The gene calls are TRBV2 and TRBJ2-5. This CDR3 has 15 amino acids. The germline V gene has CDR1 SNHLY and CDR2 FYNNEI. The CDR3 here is CASSEALGKQETQYF.

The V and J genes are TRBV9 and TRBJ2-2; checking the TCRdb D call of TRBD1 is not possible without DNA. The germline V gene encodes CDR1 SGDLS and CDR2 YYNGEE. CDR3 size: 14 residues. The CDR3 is CASSVGQNTGELFF.

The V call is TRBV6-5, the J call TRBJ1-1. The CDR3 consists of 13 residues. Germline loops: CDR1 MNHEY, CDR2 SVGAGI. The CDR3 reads CASSYYLATEAFF.

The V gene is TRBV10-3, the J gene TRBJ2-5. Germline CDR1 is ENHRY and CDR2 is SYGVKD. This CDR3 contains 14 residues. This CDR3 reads CAISEPTMVETQYF.

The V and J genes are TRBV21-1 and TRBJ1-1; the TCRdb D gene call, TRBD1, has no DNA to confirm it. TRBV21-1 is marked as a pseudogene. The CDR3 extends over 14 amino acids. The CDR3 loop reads CASSKGARGTEAFF.

The CDR3 region is CASSLNRGRTEAFF. This chain links TRBV6-2 or TRBV6-3 with TRBJ1-1; as DNA is missing, the TRBD1 call by TCRdb cannot be tested. This CDR3 is built from 14 residues. Germline CDR1 and CDR2: MNHEY and SVGEGT.